This is a list of T cell receptor beta chains from one sample in a study of post-analysis software for immune sequencing data. TCRdb fed the PCR reads into MiXCR, producing one record per CDR3 protein. Among about half a million distinct CDR3 sequences, around 40% were seen once, and the ten largest hold around an eighth. The sequencing sample was made of blood. The receptors stem from a girl aged 10-17 years with multiple sclerosis. The CDR3 runs from the conserved cysteine through the conserved F or W. Fields, in order: clone size, D gene, V gene, CDR3 length, J gene, CDR3 DNA, CDR3 protein. D genes are given only for firm matches. Not every row has a clone size; where given, it reads once, few, many or a size class.

few,TRBD1,TRBV20-1,15,TRBJ2-1,TGCAGTGCTAGAGGGGGACAGGGGGCATGGGATGAGCAGTTCTTC,CSARGGQGAWDEQFF
few,NA,TRBV7-9,15,TRBJ1-5,TGTGCCAGCAGCTTAGGGGGGGTCGGAGATCAGCCCCAGCATTTT,CASSLGGVGDQPQHF
NA,NA,TRBV6-1,15,TRBJ2-3,TGTGCCAGCAGTGAACGCAGAGGGGCCACAGATACGCAGTATTTT,CASSERRGATDTQYF
NA,NA,TRBV20-1,14,TRBJ2-5,TGCAGTGCTAGAGATCTAACTAGAAAAGGGACCCAGTACTTC,CSARDLTRKGTQYF
few,TRBD2,TRBV20-1,14,TRBJ2-1,TGCAGTGCTAGAACTAGCGGATCCTACAATGAGCAGTTCTTC,CSARTSGSYNEQFF
NA,NA,TRBV13,15,TRBJ2-7,TGTGCCAGCAGCTTATACCGGGCGGACTCCTACGAGCAGTACTTC,CASSLYRADSYEQYF
NA,TRBD2,TRBV20-1,13,TRBJ2-7,TGCAGTGCTTTACTAGCGGGAGGGGGCGAGCAGTACTTC,CSALLAGGGEQYF
NA,NA,TRBV11-2,15,TRBJ2-7,TGTGCCAGCAGCTACCAGGGGCAGGGGAACTTCGGGCAGTACTTC,CASSYQGQGNFGQYF
NA,NA,TRBV27,13,TRBJ1-1,TGTGCCAGCAGTTTAGGGGTTAGCACTGAAGCTTTCTTT,CASSLGVSTEAFF
NA,TRBD1,TRBV5-1,16,TRBJ2-3,TGCGCCAGCAGCTTGGGGGGACAGCCTAGCACAGATACGCAGTATTTT,CASSLGGQPSTDTQYF
once,TRBD2,TRBV7-6,16,TRBJ2-1,TGTGCCAGCAGCTTAGCGCGAGCGGGAGGGCACAATGAGCACTTCTTC,CASSLARAGGHNEHFF
NA,NA,TRBV20-1,14,TRBJ2-7,TGCAGTGCTAGAGTCCCCGGGCTCACATATGAGCAGTACTTC,CSARVPGLTYEQYF
once,NA,TRBV7-2,15,TRBJ2-1,TGTGCCAGCAGCTCCAGGCCAGGAACCTACAATGAGCAGTTCTTC,CASSSRPGTYNEQFF
NA,TRBD2,TRBV9,17,TRBJ2-7,TGTGCCAGCAGCGTAAGCGGGACTAGCGGGGACCCCTACGAGCAGTACTTC,CASSVSGTSGDPYEQYF
NA,NA,TRBV3-1,16,TRBJ2-7,TGTGCCAGCAGCCAAGATATGCGGGGACGGATTTACGAGCAGTACTTC,CASSQDMRGRIYEQYF
few,NA,TRBV20-1,15,TRBJ1-2,TGCAGTGCCACAACGGGCCCATCCGGGGGCTATGGCTACACCTTC,CSATTGPSGGYGYTF
NA,TRBD1,TRBV5-1,17,TRBJ1-1,TGCGCCAGCAGCCTGGGGACAGGGGGGTTCATGAACACTGAAGCTTTCTTT,CASSLGTGGFMNTEAFF
few,TRBD2,TRBV6-6,13,TRBJ2-1,TGTGCCACCCGGGACTATTCCTACAATGAGCAGTTCTTC,CATRDYSYNEQFF
few,TRBD2,TRBV4-1,17,TRBJ2-3,TGCGCCAGCAGCCAAGGTCACGGGGGGGGCACGTCGGATACGCAGTATTTT,CASSQGHGGGTSDTQYF
few,NA,TRBV7-6,15,TRBJ2-7,TGTGCCAGCAGCTTAAGTTCCGCGGGGTGGGGCGAGCAGTACTTC,CASSLSSAGWGEQYF
few,TRBD2,TRBV6-6,16,TRBJ2-1,TGTGCCAGCAGTTACTCCCTAGCGGGAGGGTTGGATGAGCAGTTCTTC,CASSYSLAGGLDEQFF
NA,TRBD2,TRBV20-1,13,TRBJ2-7,TGCAGTGCTGGTGGGGGGGACTCCTACGAGCAGTACTTC,CSAGGGDSYEQYF
NA,TRBD2,TRBV28,14,TRBJ2-7,TGTGCCAGCAGAGCGGGAGGTGTTGTCCTCGAGCAGTACTTC,CASRAGGVVLEQYF
few,NA,TRBV7-7,14,TRBJ2-5,TGTGCTAGCAGCTTCGACCGCAGTACCGAGACCCAGTACTTC,CASSFDRSTETQYF
NA,NA,TRBV24-1,15,TRBJ2-7,TGTGCCACCAGTGACGTTAGGGACCTGCCCTACGAGCAGTACTTC,CATSDVRDLPYEQYF
NA,NA,TRBV11-2,17,TRBJ2-2,TGTGCCAGCAGCTCGCGTACTTGGATGTCGGGCACCGGGGAGCTGTTTTTT,CASSSRTWMSGTGELFF
NA,NA,TRBV29-1,9,TRBJ1-2,TGCAGCGCCGGTGATGGCTACACCTTC,CSAGDGYTF
few,TRBD1,TRBV6-1,15,TRBJ1-2,TGTGCCAGCAGTACCCTGGACAGGGGAATTCGTGGCTACACCTTC,CASSTLDRGIRGYTF
NA,TRBD1,TRBV4-2,14,TRBJ1-5,TGTGCCAGCAGCCTGGACAGGGCCAATCAGCCCCAGCATTTT,CASSLDRANQPQHF
NA,NA,TRBV20-1,15,TRBJ2-5,TGCAGTGCTAGGTCCCTAAAGGCCCCAGAGGAGACCCAGTACTTC,CSARSLKAPEETQYF
few,TRBD1,TRBV29-1,13,TRBJ2-7,TGCAGCGTTGCCGGGACAGGGGCCTACGAGCAGTACTTC,CSVAGTGAYEQYF
NA,NA,TRBV5-1,15,TRBJ1-2,TGCGCCAGCAGCTTGGGTACGGGCAGGGATGAAGGCTACACCTTC,CASSLGTGRDEGYTF
NA,TRBD2,TRBV9,16,TRBJ2-3,TGTGCCAGCAGCGTAGTCCCTAGCGGGGGCACAGATACGCAGTATTTT,CASSVVPSGGTDTQYF
NA,NA,TRBV20-1,12,TRBJ1-4,TGCAGTGCGCCATGGGTCGGGGAAAAACTGTTTTTT,CSAPWVGEKLFF
NA,NA,TRBV29-1,11,TRBJ1-1,TGCAGCGTTGGGAAGGGGGAGGTAGCTTTCTTT,CSVGKGEVAFF
few,TRBD1,TRBV12-3/TRBV12-4,13,TRBJ1-1,TGTGCCAGCAGTGCGCTACAGGGGCGTGAAGCTTTCTTT,CASSALQGREAFF
NA,NA,TRBV28,14,TRBJ2-7,TGTGCCAGCAGTCGACATGACGAAGTTTACGAGCAGTACTTC,CASSRHDEVYEQYF
NA,NA,TRBV5-1,16,TRBJ2-7,TGCGCCAGCAGCGCCTGGACAGACTATTACTCCTACGAGCAGTACTTC,CASSAWTDYYSYEQYF
few,NA,TRBV4-2,14,TRBJ2-1,TGTGCCAGCAGCCACGACGGGCAGGGTAATGAGCAGTTCTTC,CASSHDGQGNEQFF
few,TRBD1,TRBV12-3/TRBV12-4,13,TRBJ2-7,TGTGCCAGCAGTTTCGGACAGGGCCTCGAGCAGTACTTC,CASSFGQGLEQYF
NA,NA,TRBV6-6,14,TRBJ1-5,TGTGTCAGCAGTTACGGGTACGAGATTTTGCCCCAGCATTTT,CVSSYGYEILPQHF
NA,TRBD1,TRBV3-1,16,TRBJ2-7,TGTGCCAGCAGCCAAGATTCCGGACAGGCATCCTACGAGCAGTACTTC,CASSQDSGQASYEQYF
few,NA,TRBV9,14,TRBJ2-5,TGTGCCAGCAGCGTAGAGGCAGGGGAAGAGACCCAGTACTTC,CASSVEAGEETQYF
NA,NA,TRBV10-3,15,TRBJ2-1,TGTGCCATCAGTAGCCGGGGGAGTACCGGAAATGAGCAGTTCTTC,CAISSRGSTGNEQFF
many,NA,TRBV12-3/TRBV12-4,12,TRBJ2-7,TGTGCCAGCAGCCACCGCTCCTACGAGCAGTACTTC,CASSHRSYEQYF
NA,NA,TRBV7-9,15,TRBJ2-1,TGTGCCAGCAGCTTAACGACAGGTTGGGGCAATGAGCAGTTCTTC,CASSLTTGWGNEQFF
few,NA,TRBV20-1,13,TRBJ2-5,TGCAGTGCTAGATCGACGCGTATTGGGACCCAGTACTTC,CSARSTRIGTQYF